This T cell receptor beta chain appears in the sequencing data of a study of cytomegalovirus exposure and HLA in healthy donors. Study information: The approximately 120 validation repertoires, a later analysis reported, used the same platform as the roughly 660 repertoires from the first cohort. Regarding the study as a whole: TCR sequences were mostly rare, though some public TCRs occurred in many donors. It was approximately 150 TCR beta chains that were listed as cytomegalovirus-associated. The classifier reportedly diagnosed cytomegalovirus status with high specificity and sensitivity.

Note on this clone: Antigen specificity is unknown.

Libraries were prepared by immunoSEQ multiplex PCR; TCRdb keeps only in-frame clonotypes and omits some of them. The sample consists of approximately 200,000 clones, about 91% of them appearing once. The CDR3 loop spans 15 amino acids. The germline V gene has CDR1 LNHNV and CDR2 YYDKDF (reference sequence). Between the trimmed V and J ends, which lost 1 base and 2 bases, there was a span of 12 bases. The sample was PBMCs. This TCR derives from a woman aged 18 to 35 in good health and CMV-seronegative. V is TRBV15 and J is TRBJ2-7; D may be TRBD2 (6 bases). CDR3 in amino acids: CATSRARGGTYEQYF. The CDR3 region has the DNA TGTGCCACCAGCAGAGCCCGTGGGGGGACCTACGAGCAGTACTTC.